Listed below are T cell receptor beta chains from one sample, sequenced in a study of blood T cell repertoires in COVID-19. Method: immunoSEQ multiplex PCR; TCRdb's copy keeps in-frame clones and lacks some. The sample consists of 35,000 to 50,000 clones, approximately 88% of them appearing once. Sequenced input: peripheral blood. These receptors were collected from a woman aged 40 to 50 with acute or convalescent COVID-19. Each CDR3 is given with its conserved first and last residue. Each record gives: V gene, clone size, D gene, CDR3 length, J gene, CDR3 DNA, CDR3 protein. D genes are given only for firm matches. Part of the rows lack a size; the others show once, few, many or a class for expanded clones.

>TRBV7-9|.|.|14|TRBJ1-1
TGTGCCAGCATTAATTCCGCCAGATCCACTGAAGCTTTCTTT
CASINSARSTEAFF
>TRBV12-5|once|.|16|TRBJ1-2
TGTGCTAGTGGTTTACCCCGCGGGGAGGCTAACTATGGCTACACCTTC
CASGLPRGEANYGYTF
>TRBV6-2/TRBV6-3|.|.|14|TRBJ1-1
TGTGCCAGCACCCCGGGGGGGGCTGGGACTGAAGCTTTCTTT
CASTPGGAGTEAFF
>TRBV27|once|TRBD1|18|TRBJ1-5
TGTGCCAGCAGTTTACTAGGGACAGCCTCGGGGGCAAATCAGCCCCAGCATTTT
CASSLLGTASGANQPQHF
>TRBV28|.|.|15|TRBJ1-6
TGTGCCAGCAGCCCCGGGCGGGGCCGCCAATCACCCCTCCACTTT
CASSPGRGRQSPLHF
>TRBV5-1|.|.|15|TRBJ2-7
TGCGCCAGCAGCTATGTGCGGGGTTTGTCTGACGAGCAGTACTTC
CASSYVRGLSDEQYF
>TRBV7-2|.|TRBD1|16|TRBJ1-2
TGTGCCAGCAGCTTTAGTGCGGACAGGGCAAACTATGGCTACACCTTC
CASSFSADRANYGYTF
>TRBV7-3|.|TRBD2|15|TRBJ2-1
TGTGCCAGCAGCTTAAGGGGGGACTACTACAATGAGCAGTTCTTC
CASSLRGDYYNEQFF
>TRBV19|.|TRBD1|15|TRBJ1-6
TGTGCCAGTAGGGACGACAGGGGTTTCGATTCACCCCTCCACTTT
CASRDDRGFDSPLHF
>TRBV28|once|.|18|TRBJ1-3
TGTGCCAGCAGTTTAGTTCCCCCGACAGTACCTTACGGAAACACCATATATTTT
CASSLVPPTVPYGNTIYF
>TRBV11-3|.|.|14|TRBJ2-1
TGTGCCAGCAGCCCGCGGGCCTTCTACAATGAGCAGTTCTTC
CASSPRAFYNEQFF
>TRBV28|.|TRBD2|15|TRBJ2-7
TGTGCCAGCAGTCTAGCGGGGGTCTCCTCCTACGAGCAGTACTTC
CASSLAGVSSYEQYF
>TRBV28|.|TRBD2|16|TRBJ2-1
TGTGCCAGCAGTTTATTGGCGGGAGGCTCCTACAATGAGCAGTTCTTC
CASSLLAGGSYNEQFF
>TRBV10-3|.|TRBD1|16|TRBJ1-3
TGTGCCATCAGCCAAGACAGGGGGACCTCTGGAAACACCATATATTTT
CAISQDRGTSGNTIYF
>TRBV18|.|.|14|TRBJ1-4
TGTGCCAGCTCCTCCGGGGGTGCGAATGAAAAACTGTTTTTT
CASSSGGANEKLFF
>TRBV18|.|TRBD1|15|TRBJ1-3
TGTGCCAGCTCCCAACAGGGGGTTCGTGGAAACACCATATATTTT
CASSQQGVRGNTIYF
>TRBV11-2|.|.|15|TRBJ2-7
TGTGCCAGCAGCTTAGAAGAGGGAACCTCCTACGAGCAGTACTTC
CASSLEEGTSYEQYF
>TRBV18|.|.|14|TRBJ2-7
TGTGCCAGCTCACCCTCGGGGACACTCTACGAGCAGTACTTC
CASSPSGTLYEQYF
>TRBV4-1|.|.|15|TRBJ1-2
TGCGCCAGCAGCCAAGGAGCATCCTTTACCTATGGCTACACCTTC
CASSQGASFTYGYTF
>TRBV5-1|.|TRBD2|17|TRBJ2-2
TGCGCCAGCAGCTTGGATCCTAGCGGAACGAACACCGGGGAGCTGTTTTTT
CASSLDPSGTNTGELFF
>TRBV4-1|.|TRBD1|14|TRBJ1-5
TGCGCCAGCAGGGTTACAGGGGGAGGTCAGCCCCAGCATTTT
CASRVTGGGQPQHF
>TRBV10-3|once|.|13|TRBJ1-1
TGTGCCATCAGTGAGTTCGGACAGACTGAAGCTTTCTTT
CAISEFGQTEAFF
>TRBV25-1|.|.|11|TRBJ1-1
TGTGCCAGCAGGTCGAGCACTGAAGCTTTCTTT
CASRSSTEAFF
>TRBV28|.|.|14|TRBJ1-2
TGTGCCAGCAGTTCGGCACAGGGCAGGTATGGCTACACCTTC
CASSSAQGRYGYTF
>TRBV9|.|TRBD2|16|TRBJ2-7
TGTGCCAGCAGCCCCCGGACTAGCGGGCTCTCCTACGAGCAGTACTTC
CASSPRTSGLSYEQYF
>TRBV9|.|.|13|TRBJ2-7
TGTGCCAGCCGGGGGACAGATTCCTACGAGCAGTACTTC
CASRGTDSYEQYF
>TRBV19|few|.|18|TRBJ2-6
TGTGCCAGTAGTATAAAGGCAGGGTATAGCTCTGGGGCCAACGTCCTGACTTTC
CASSIKAGYSSGANVLTF
>TRBV28|.|TRBD1|14|TRBJ1-1
TGTGCCAGCAGTTGGTATGACAGGGACACTGAAGCTTTCTTT
CASSWYDRDTEAFF
>TRBV7-8|.|TRBD1|16|TRBJ1-1
TGTGCCAGCAGCCCTAGCCCCGGGACAGGCTATACTGAAGCTTTCTTT
CASSPSPGTGYTEAFF
>TRBV7-9|.|.|12|TRBJ1-1
TGTGCCAGCAGCTTTTCAAACACTGAAGCTTTCTTT
CASSFSNTEAFF
>TRBV7-9|.|.|17|TRBJ1-1
TGTGCCAGCAGCTTAGGAACGGGGGGCGGAGGGTACACTGAAGCTTTCTTT
CASSLGTGGGGYTEAFF
>TRBV4-1|few|.|16|TRBJ1-2
TGCGCCAGCAGCCAAGGGTGGGGGGACCACTTCCTCGGCTACACCTTC
CASSQGWGDHFLGYTF
>TRBV5-1|.|.|19|TRBJ2-7
TGCGCCAGCAGCCTAAACACCGCCTTTTTGGAGGACAGACCCTACGAGCAGTACTTC
CASSLNTAFLEDRPYEQYF
>TRBV7-2|.|TRBD2|17|TRBJ2-5
TGTGCCAGCAGCTGGGGACTAGCGGGAGGCAAGGGAGAGACCCAGTACTTC
CASSWGLAGGKGETQYF
>TRBV6-6|few|.|13|TRBJ1-4
TGTGCCCTCATATCCAGCGCTCATGAAAAACTGTTTTTT
CALISSAHEKLFF
>TRBV28|.|TRBD2|16|TRBJ2-2
TGTGCCAGCAGCAAAGCGGGGCGGTTGAACACCGGGGAGCTGTTTTTT
CASSKAGRLNTGELFF
>TRBV19|.|.|15|TRBJ1-5
TGTGCCAGTAGTATAGGTGGTCAGAGCAATCAGCCCCAGCATTTT
CASSIGGQSNQPQHF
>TRBV5-4|.|.|16|TRBJ1-2
TGTGCCAGCAGCTTGGAGCAGGGCGGCAGGATCGGTGGCTACACCTTC
CASSLEQGGRIGGYTF
>TRBV12-5|.|.|15|TRBJ1-5
TGTGCTAGTGGTTTGACGCTCGCGGGGAATCAGCCCCAGCATTTT
CASGLTLAGNQPQHF
>TRBV5-1|.|.|15|TRBJ2-3
TGCGCCAGCAGCTTGGAGGGGAGGCTGGCAGATACGCAGTATTTT
CASSLEGRLADTQYF
>TRBV10-3|.|.|15|TRBJ1-1
TGTGCCATCAGTGAGTCTACGGGTGCCGGGACTGAAGCTTTCTTT
CAISESTGAGTEAFF
>TRBV27|few|TRBD1|14|TRBJ1-4
TGTGCCAGCAGCGGGGACAGGGGTTTCGAAAAACTGTTTTTT
CASSGDRGFEKLFF
>TRBV2|.|.|16|TRBJ2-1
TGTGCCACGATCGACAGAGGGGGACGTTTGAGCAATGAGCAGTTCTTC
CATIDRGGRLSNEQFF
>TRBV2|.|TRBD2|16|TRBJ2-5
TGTGCCAGCAGTGTAGGGCTAGCGGGGGCCGAAGAGACCCAGTACTTC
CASSVGLAGAEETQYF
>TRBV28|.|.|13|TRBJ1-1
TGTGCCAGCAGCTCCTTGTGGAACACTGAAGCTTTCTTT
CASSSLWNTEAFF
>TRBV4-1|.|TRBD2|20|TRBJ2-2
TGCGCCAGCAGCCAAACGCCGGGACTAGCGGGAGGGAAACGCACCGGGGAGCTGTTTTTT
CASSQTPGLAGGKRTGELFF
>TRBV28|.|.|15|TRBJ2-5
TGTGCCAGCAGTTTGGTTAGGAGTTCTCGGGAGACCCAGTACTTC
CASSLVRSSRETQYF
>TRBV19|.|TRBD2|15|TRBJ2-1
TGTGCCAGTAGTATGGGGCTAGCGGACCACAATGAGCAGTTCTTC
CASSMGLADHNEQFF
>TRBV28|.|TRBD1|15|TRBJ1-1
TGTGCCAGCACCGGGACAGGGTTAAGGGACACTGAAGCTTTCTTT
CASTGTGLRDTEAFF
>TRBV19|once|TRBD2|15|TRBJ2-3
TGTGCCAGTAGTATGCTAGCGGGGGGTAGGGTTACGCAGTATTTT
CASSMLAGGRVTQYF
>TRBV20-1|.|.|15|TRBJ2-3
TGCAGTGCTAGTAATAGCCACACCTCCACAGATACGCAGTATTTT
CSASNSHTSTDTQYF
>TRBV11-3|once|TRBD2|16|TRBJ2-3
TGTGCCAGCAGCTTAGGACTAAGCGGGGCTACAGATACGCAGTATTTT
CASSLGLSGATDTQYF
>TRBV28|.|TRBD1|14|TRBJ1-2
TGTGCCAGCAGTACAACAGGGGGCAACTATGGCTACACCTTC
CASSTTGGNYGYTF
>TRBV27|few|.|14|TRBJ1-5
TGTGCCAGCACCCCTCAGGGCAGCAATCAGCCCCAGCATTTT
CASTPQGSNQPQHF
>TRBV29-1|few|TRBD1|12|TRBJ1-1
TGCAGCGTCTACACAGGGGGGACTGAAGCTTTCTTT
CSVYTGGTEAFF
>TRBV30|.|.|13|TRBJ2-4
TGTGCCTGGATGTTTCTAGCCAAAAACATTCAGTACTTC
CAWMFLAKNIQYF